This paragraph reports one T cell receptor beta chain. In its sample, this clonotype was seen a few times. Its binding antigen is unknown. No qualities accompany the bases; no much larger clone lies one base away. These data come from a study (dated by TCRdb to the mid-2010s). Regarding the study in general: The study tested whether tumor-infiltrating Tregs in breast cancer are recruited from blood Tregs or converted in situ from other CD4+ T cell subsets.

Memory CD4+ T cells were isolated as CD4+CD45RO+CD25- cells. Tregs, naive and memory CD4+ T cells from tumor, blood and ipsilateral draining lymph nodes of five breast cancer patients underwent full-length TCR alpha and beta sequencing. Tumor tissue and lymph nodes obtained by ipsilateral axillary dissection were perfused with PBS, cut into small pieces and digested using collagenase I and hyaluronidase. FACS confirmed that the sorted cell populations were more than 90% pure. What the research found in general, with its limitations: The greatest overlap of tumor-infiltrating Treg TCR alpha and beta sequences was with tumor naive CD4+ T cells, followed next by blood naive CD4+ T cells. The larger-cohort validation was restricted to a single TCR beta V-J rearrangement rather than whole repertoires. The TCR gene usage of tumor memory CD4+ T cells clustered together with blood and lymph node memory CD4+ cells and with lymph node naive CD4+ cells.

Full-length TCR variable regions were amplified by 5' RACE PCR with constant-region reverse primers, and semi-nested PCR with Nested Universal Primer A was subsequently performed. Using the ReliaPrep RNA Cell Miniprep System, total RNA was extracted, and the SMARTer RACE 5'/3' Kit was then used to reverse transcribe the RNA into 5'RACE-ready cDNA. Multiplex adaptors were used to barcode full-length TCR alpha and beta libraries, and the barcoded libraries were sequenced on an Illumina MiSeq. On the authors' methods: Sequencing data were pooled across the five patients for each of nine subset-tissue groups and compared by unsupervised clustering of TCR gene usage. The Morisita-Horn index was used to calculate repertoire similarity, with shared sequences weighted according to their contribution to each repertoire. TCRdb trimmed public reads at Q25 via fastp, called clones via MiXCR and kept in-frame beta chains. Rows with one shared CDR3 protein collapse into an entry with the most common genes and DNA. The V and J calls were determined by TCRdb, not by the authors. The sample includes 35,000 to 50,000 distinct CDR3 sequences, with approximately 28% observed a single time. The leading ten clones occupy about 3.8% of the sample.

The germline V gene (reference sequence) sets CDR1 to DFQATT and CDR2 to SNEGSKA. V was cut back by 3 bases and J by 4 bases, leaving a gap of 16 bases between them. The CDR3, cysteine through phenylalanine, is 15 amino acids long. Just CDR3 DNA is preserved here, 45 bases in frame from base 1. The sequenced material came from tumor-infiltrating memory CD4+ T cells sorted from the breast tumor. The label giving this sample's cell subset or site can be read as: memory CD4+ T cells, CD4+CD45RO+CD25-. The sequence was obtained from a female donor with breast cancer. The chain is assembled from TRBV20-1 and TRBJ1-5; TRBD1 might be the D gene, on 6 matching bases. Read as DNA, the sequence is TGCAGTGCTAGTGCCCGCAGGGGTTGGAATCAGCCCCAGCATTTT. Its protein product is CSASARRGWNQPQHF.